A selection of T cell receptor beta chains follows, all from one sample in a study of T-cell memory formation after mild COVID-19. TCRdb re-derived calls from the 5' RACE reads in MiXCR, one entry per CDR3 protein. Of about 470,000 distinct CDR3 sequences listed, 15% to 20% are singletons. Specimen: PBMCs or a T cell subset sorted from them (not recorded which). These receptors all stem from an adult woman who had mild COVID-19 (a few samples of this study predate the infection). Cell type and time point are not known. CDR3s include the opening cysteine and the closing phenylalanine or tryptophan. The order of the fields is D gene, J gene, clone size, V gene, CDR3 DNA, CDR3 protein. The D gene is left open where the match is weak. Clone size is given for some rows only: seen once, a few or many times, or a class if the clone is expanded.

>-|TRBJ2-3|many|TRBV5-1
TGCGCCAGCAGCCTCGGGGGAACAGGGGATTATTCAGATACGCAGTATTTT
CASSLGGTGDYSDTQYF
>TRBD2|TRBJ2-1|few|TRBV7-3
TGTGCCAGCAGCACTGGGACTAGCGGGATTTACAATGAGCAGTTCTTC
CASSTGTSGIYNEQFF
>-|TRBJ1-5|few|TRBV12-3/TRBV12-4
TGTGCCAGCAGTCCCCAAGGGGCCCGTTGGGGCAATCAGCCCCAGCATTTT
CASSPQGARWGNQPQHF
>TRBD2|TRBJ2-1|-|TRBV5-4
TGTGCCAGCAGCTTGGACGGGCCTAGCGGGAGGGCTTACAATGAGCATTTCTTC
CASSLDGPSGRAYNEHFF
>-|TRBJ2-5|few|TRBV6-6
TGTGCCAGCAGCCTTACAGAGGAGGAGACCCAGTACTTC
CASSLTEEETQYF
>-|TRBJ2-3|few|TRBV20-1
TGCAGTGCTAAGTTTCTGGTCCCGAGCACAGATACGCAGTATTTT
CSAKFLVPSTDTQYF
>-|TRBJ2-5|few|TRBV7-9
TGTGCCAGCAGCCTAACGGGGGTAAAGACCCAGTACTTC
CASSLTGVKTQYF
>-|TRBJ2-3|few|TRBV12-3/TRBV12-4
TGTGCCAGCAGCCCTGGGATAGCGGGCACAGATACGCAGTATTTT
CASSPGIAGTDTQYF
>TRBD2|TRBJ2-1|-|TRBV30
TGTGCCTGGAGGAGGGGGACTAGCGGTACGAACGGTGAGCAGTTCTTC
CAWRRGTSGTNGEQFF
>-|TRBJ2-3|-|TRBV19
TGTGCCAGTAGTATTTCGCCGCCAACAGATACGCAGTATTTT
CASSISPPTDTQYF
>TRBD2|TRBJ2-3|few|TRBV5-1
TGCGCCAGCAGTTCTCTAGCGGGGGGGCTGTCAGATACGCAGTATTTT
CASSSLAGGLSDTQYF
>-|TRBJ2-1|few|TRBV6-2/TRBV6-3
TGTGCCAGCAGCCCACAGGACAATGAGCAGTTCTTC
CASSPQDNEQFF
>-|TRBJ1-2|-|TRBV20-1
TGCAGTGCTAGCAGAGGGATTCTAGGAGGCTACACCTTC
CSASRGILGGYTF
>-|TRBJ1-5|once|TRBV20-1
TGCAGTGCTAACACAGTCAGGGGAAACAATCAGCCCCAGCATTTT
CSANTVRGNNQPQHF
>TRBD1|TRBJ1-6|-|TRBV4-1
TGCGCCAGCAGCCAACGAGGGTCCGGGACAGGGGGTTCACCCCTCCACTTT
CASSQRGSGTGGSPLHF
>-|TRBJ2-2|-|TRBV5-5
TGTGCCAGCAGCTCGGACGGTCGAACGAACACCGGGGAGCTGTTTTTT
CASSSDGRTNTGELFF
>-|TRBJ2-1|-|TRBV5-1
TGCGCCAGCAGCCGGGACCTCCTAGGCAATGAGCAGTTCTTC
CASSRDLLGNEQFF